The 10 T cell receptor beta chains below come from one sample, sequenced in a study of blood T cell repertoires in COVID-19. The repertoire was sequenced with immunoSEQ multiplex PCR; TCRdb's copy has only in-frame clones and lacks some. The table records around 220,000 clones, 75% to 95% of them present only once. Sequenced: PBMCs or T cells enriched from blood (not recorded which). These receptors were collected from a woman aged 18-29 years who had recovered from COVID-19.

V is TRBV5-1 and J is TRBJ2-3, with 7 bases fitting TRBD2. Trimming at V came to 3 bases and at J to 1 base, leaving 2 bases not matched to a gene. Germline values: CDR1 SGHRS, CDR2 YFSETQ. The CDR3 totals 14 residues. CDR3 DNA: TGCGCCAGCAGCTCTCTAGCGGGCACAGATACGCAGTATTTT. It is translated as CASSSLAGTDTQYF.

This chain uses TRBV27 with TRBJ2-3; 7 nucleotides match TRBD1. The ends lost 0 bases at V and 5 bases at J; junction bases unmatched: 8. Per germline, CDR1 MNHEY and CDR2 SMNVEV (reference sequence). The CDR3 has 16 amino acids. The CDR3 is CASSLSTGYLGDTQYF. The DNA for the CDR3 is TGTGCCAGCAGTTTATCGACAGGGTATCTTGGAGATACGCAGTATTTT.

This clone was found once. The gene calls are TRBV14 and TRBJ2-6; D ambiguous. The CDR3 spans 14 residues. Germline lookup yields CDR1 SGHDN and CDR2 FVKESK. The ends were cut back, 1 base at V and 9 bases at J, with 10 bases in the middle. The CDR3 nucleotides read TGTGCCAGCAGCCAAGGTCCCCTTTTCAACGTCCTGACTTTC. This encodes CASSQGPLFNVLTF.

J is TRBJ2-4 and V is TRBV28; no reliable D call. Deletions cut 4 bases from V and 0 bases from J, with 10 bases between. Germline CDR1 reads MDHEN; CDR2 reads SYDVKM. The CDR3 loop spans 15 amino acids. The CDR3, as DNA: TGTGCCAGCAGTTCGCCAGGTCTAGCCAAAAACATTCAGTACTTC. Residues: CASSSPGLAKNIQYF.

V is TRBV7-8 and J is TRBJ1-1; perhaps TRBD1 as D (5 bases). Germline V gene lookup returns CDR1 SGHVS and CDR2 FQNEAQ. The CDR3 is made up of 15 amino acids. V was pared by 5 bases and J by 11 bases, with 24 bases between. The CDR3 nucleotides read TGTGCCAGCAGCCCCTCCCTCTACGACAGCCCTGGGGCTTTCTTT. Its translation is CASSPSLYDSPGAFF.

The rearrangement joins TRBV3-1 (or the pseudogene TRBV3-2) to TRBJ1-4, with 9 bases fitting TRBD1. This CDR3 contains 13 residues. The V gene end was trimmed by 7 bases and the J gene end by 8 bases; junction bases not matched to a gene: 5. Germline assignment: CDR1 LGHDT and CDR2 YNNKEL (reference sequence). DNA for the CDR3: TGTGCCAGCACCCGGACAGGGGAAGAAAAACTGTTTTTT. Its translation: CASTRTGEEKLFF.

This chain uses TRBV5-1 with TRBJ1-2; TRBD1 matches at 9 bases. This CDR3 has 13 residues. The ends lost 2 bases at V and 7 bases at J; junction bases unmatched: 3. Looked up from germline, CDR1 is SGHRS and CDR2 is YFSETQ. The CDR3 region has the DNA TGCGCCAGCAGCTTCACAGGGGGCGGTGGCTACACCTTC. Its translation is CASSFTGGGGYTF.

The chain uses TRBV5-1 and TRBJ1-5, with TRBD1 as a possible D gene (5 bases). Germline CDR1 reads SGHRS; CDR2 reads YFSETQ. This CDR3 comprises 15 residues. Trimming left V 0 bases short and J 2 bases short, with 9 bases between. CDR3 sequence (DNA): TGCGCCAGCAGCTTGGAGTGGGGGGGCAATCAGCCCCAGCATTTT. It encodes CASSLEWGGNQPQHF.

The rearrangement links TRBV27 to TRBJ2-1; 10 positions agree with TRBD1. V shed 5 bases, J shed 6 bases, and the junction held 4 bases outside the gene matches. Germline CDR1 reads MNHEY; CDR2 reads SMNVEV (reference sequence). The CDR3 loop spans 14 amino acids. The CDR3 nucleotides read TGTGCCAGCAGTCCGGGGACAGGGGCCAATGAGCAGTTCTTC. The encoded protein is CASSPGTGANEQFF.

In DNA, the CDR3 is TGTGCCAGCAGCACGGGACAGGGTGACGATACGCAGTATTTT. Translating it yields CASSTGQGDDTQYF. This rearrangement joins TRBV28 to TRBJ2-3; TRBD1 matches at 9 bases. The CDR3 has 14 residues. The V gene's germline CDR1 is MDHEN and CDR2 SYDVKM. V was clipped by 6 bases and J by 6 bases; unmatched bases: 7. The full variable domain, with the rest looked up from reference TRBV28 and TRBJ2-3, is DVKVTQSSRYLVKRTGEKVFLECVQDMDHENMFWYRQDPGLGLRLIYFSYDVKMKEKGDIPEGYSVSREKKERFSLILESASTNQTSMYLCASSTGQGDDTQYFGPGTRLTVL.